The 6 T cell receptor beta chains below come from one sample, sequenced in a study of blood T cell repertoires in COVID-19. Clones were sequenced by immunoSEQ multiplex PCR, and TCRdb holds only the in-frame ones, with some missing. The sample has 310,000 or so clones; about 87% are singletons. Sequencing was carried out using peripheral blood. The receptor set was obtained from a man aged 25 to 45 with COVID-19, enrolled during active disease.

This clone was counted a single time. V is TRBV5-6 and J is TRBJ2-1, with 11 bases that match TRBD2. The germline V gene encodes CDR1 SGHDT and CDR2 YYEEEE. J gave up 3 bases and V 2 bases, and 4 bases lay outside the gene matches. CDR3 size: 16 residues. For the CDR3, the DNA is TGTGCCAGCAGCTTAAAACTAGCGGGGGACTACAATGAGCAGTTCTTC. It encodes CASSLKLAGDYNEQFF.

The chain couples TRBV7-9 to TRBJ2-3; no clear D. The CDR3 loop spans 15 amino acids. Per germline, CDR1 SEHNR and CDR2 FQNEAQ (reference sequence). Trimming shortened V by 4 bases and J by 2 bases, and 13 bases separated the two germline ends. The CDR3 bases are TGTGCCAGCAGCTCCCCCCTACAGTCCACAGATACGCAGTATTTT. It specifies CASSSPLQSTDTQYF.

The chain combines TRBV27 with TRBJ1-1; 11 bases align to TRBD1. J lost 4 bases, V lost 4 bases, and 5 bases had no gene match. This CDR3 region has 15 residues. Germline V gene lookup returns CDR1 MNHEY and CDR2 SMNVEV (reference sequence). CDR3 protein: CASSSGTGGSTEAFF. As DNA, the CDR3 is TGTGCCAGCAGTTCCGGGACAGGGGGTTCCACTGAAGCTTTCTTT.

The chain couples TRBV5-4 to TRBJ2-3; 8 nucleotides agree with TRBD2. Germline V gene lookup returns CDR1 SGHNT and CDR2 YYREEE (reference sequence). V shed 2 bases, J shed 6 bases, and the junction held 8 bases outside the gene matches. There are 15 residues in the CDR3. For the CDR3, the DNA is TGTGCCAGCAGCTTAAAACGGGGGGGCTTGGATACGCAGTATTTT. Translating gives CASSLKRGGLDTQYF.

The rearrangement uses TRBV30 and TRBJ2-7; D is uncertain. Trimming pared 4 bases from V and 1 base from J, leaving 8 bases between. The CDR3 totals 12 residues. Germline CDR1 and CDR2: GTSNPN and SVGIG (reference sequence). The CDR3 coding sequence is TGTGCCTGGAACAGAATTTCCTACGAGCAGTACTTC. The encoded protein is CAWNRISYEQYF.

The chain is built from TRBV19 and TRBJ2-3; 8 bases map to TRBD2. The CDR3 is 15 amino acids. Germline CDR1 is LNHDA and CDR2 is SQIVND (reference sequence). V shed 5 bases, J shed 3 bases, and the junction held 7 bases outside the gene matches. In DNA, the CDR3 is TGTGCCAGTAGTCCGGGGGGGCTTGGGACAGATACGCAGTATTTT. Its translation is CASSPGGLGTDTQYF.